This TCR beta chain was retrieved from a study of neurological immune-mediated disorders. This clonotype appeared many times. The target antigen is unknown. cDNA was made by 5'RACE with 10-nucleotide random UMIs. Each CDR3 protein is one row after TCRdb ran MiXCR on the 5' RACE reads. The sample includes approximately 100,000 distinct CDR3 sequences, around 3.3% of them seen just once. Whole-study findings and limits: None of the CDR3 amino acid sequences found in expanded clones was shared across subjects. This suggests that the TCR-beta repertoires were private in all groups. Levels of TCR clonal expansion peaked in HTLV-1-associated myelopathy and reached their lowest in multiple sclerosis, under those of healthy controls.

The germline gives CDR1 SGHRS, CDR2 YFSETQ. The CDR3 has 15 residues. V dropped 4 bases and J dropped 0 bases, with 12 bases sitting between them. Unsorted libraries were prepared from 2 million PBMCs held at -80 C. This clonotype was sampled from a woman under 30 with multiple sclerosis. The chain is built from TRBV5-1 and TRBJ2-3; D is tentatively TRBD1 or TRBD2 (5 bases each). What was sequenced was PBMCs. The CDR3 protein is CASSPRGPSTDTQYF. The CDR3 DNA follows: TGCGCCAGCAGCCCCCGGGGACCTAGCACAGATACGCAGTATTTT.